Listed here is a single T cell receptor beta chain. Authors' analysis steps: It was from reference gene primer amplification that nucleated cell counts were estimated. Sequencing used immunoSEQ multiplex PCR; TCRdb keeps in-frame clones, though not all of them. V and J calls plus clone size are reproduced from that table; the DNA served to infer D and trimming. The table includes under 300,000 clones, around 80% detected once. This sample stems from a study of blood T cell repertoires in COVID-19. Study summary: The United States, Italy and Spain supplied acute and convalescent COVID-19 samples. PBMCs, B-cell-depleted T cells, or T cells were the source of the cDNA or gDNA that made up the material.

The length of the CDR3 is 18 residues. Germline values: CDR1 LGHDT, CDR2 YNNKEL (reference sequence). V lost 0 bases, J lost 1 base, and 19 bases lay in between. The sample consisted of peripheral blood. The chain is built from TRBV3-1 (or the pseudogene TRBV3-2) and TRBJ2-7, with a possible D match to TRBD1 (6 bases). This receptor was identified in a woman under 30 with acute or convalescent COVID-19. CDR3 sequence: CASSQEGTDRRVSYEQYF. In DNA, the CDR3 is TGTGCCAGCAGCCAAGAGGGGACGGACAGAAGAGTTTCCTACGAGCAGTACTTC.